The 25 T cell receptor beta chains below were found in one sample sequenced in a study of cytomegalovirus exposure and HLA in healthy donors. Assay used: immunoSEQ multiplex PCR; TCRdb lists only in-frame clones, some missing. The profile covers some 150,000 clones, with approximately 90% appearing a single time and approximately 1.5% taken by the ten largest. Sequencing was carried out using PBMCs. The source of these receptors is a woman in her 30s in good health and CMV-seronegative.

The V and J genes are TRBV4-3 and TRBJ1-2; D might be TRBD1 (5 bases). The CDR3 spans 16 residues. Germline V gives CDR1 LGHNA, CDR2 YSLEER. Trimming removed 3 bases at V and 2 bases at J, with 16 bases between. The CDR3 coding sequence is TGCGCCAGCAGCCAGGGATCTCGGGCAGGGAACTATGGCTACACCTTC. Encoded protein: CASSQGSRAGNYGYTF.

This clone showed up just a few times. The chain carries TRBV4-3 and TRBJ2-7, with D possibly TRBD1 on 6 matching bases. The CDR3 has 14 residues. Germline-derived CDR1 and CDR2 are LGHNA and YSLEER. Between the trimmed V and J ends, which lost 1 base and 3 bases, there was a span of 10 bases. The CDR3 DNA follows: TGCGCCAGCAGCCAAGCGGCCAGGGGCTACGAGCAGTACTTC. It translates to CASSQAARGYEQYF.

This chain uses TRBV4-1 with TRBJ2-4, with TRBD1 matching 9 bases. J gave up 3 bases and V 3 bases, and 3 bases lay outside the gene matches. In germline, CDR1 is MGHRA, CDR2 YSYEKL. The length of the CDR3 is 15 residues. In DNA, the CDR3 is TGCGCCAGCAGCCAGGAGACAGGGGGCAAAAACATTCAGTACTTC. Protein: CASSQETGGKNIQYF.

V and J are TRBV4-1 and TRBJ1-6; possible D gene TRBD1, 6 bases. Germline CDR1 reads MGHRA; CDR2 reads YSYEKL. V lost 4 bases, J lost 7 bases, and 14 bases lay in between. The CDR3 contains 15 residues. The CDR3 reads CASSPYFRGNSPLHF. The DNA for the CDR3 is TGCGCCAGCAGCCCTTATTTTAGGGGGAATTCACCCCTCCACTTT.

The chain couples TRBV5-1 to TRBJ1-6; tentative D call: TRBD1 (6 bases). The V gene's germline CDR1 is SGHRS and CDR2 YFSETQ. The CDR3 length is 15 residues. V was shortened by 4 bases and J by 6 bases, with 14 bases between the two germline ends. The CDR3 bases are TGCGCCAGCAGCCCGGGAGGAGGGGGTAATTCACCCCTCCACTTT. This codes for CASSPGGGGNSPLHF. Combining the CDR3 with reference TRBV5-1 and TRBJ1-6 gives the whole variable domain KAGVTQTPRYLIKTRGQQVTLSCSPISGHRSVSWYQQTPGQGLQFLFEYFSETQRNKGNFPGRFSGRQFSNSRSEMNVSTLELGDSALYLCASSPGGGGNSPLHFGNGTRLTVT.

The V call is TRBV4-3, the J call TRBJ2-7, with TRBD1 as a possible D gene (5 bases). CDR3 size: 13 residues. CDR1 is LGHNA, CDR2 YSLEER, per germline. The V gene lost 1 base and the J gene lost 4 bases, with 8 bases spanning the gap. The CDR3 DNA reads as TGCGCCAGCAGCCAAGGACAGATGTACGAGCAGTACTTC. Translating gives CASSQGQMYEQYF.

The chain links TRBV27 to TRBJ1-1, with D perhaps TRBD1 (5 bases). CDR3 length: 15 residues. CDR1 and CDR2 from the germline V gene are MNHEY and SMNVEV (reference sequence). Trimming left V 7 bases short and J 1 base short, with 16 bases between. The chain's CDR3 is CASTSQGWGNTEAFF. Here the CDR3 DNA reads TGTGCCAGCACATCTCAGGGATGGGGGAACACTGAAGCTTTCTTT.

This clone was detected a few times. The J gene is TRBJ1-6, the V gene TRBV6-5; TRBD1 might be the D (6 bases). Looked up from germline, CDR1 is MNHEY and CDR2 is SVGAGI. The CDR3 spans 15 residues. Trimming shortened V by 5 bases and J by 8 bases, and 16 bases separated the two germline ends. CDR3 sequence reads: CASSARGQGHSPLHF. The CDR3 nucleotides are TGTGCCAGCAGTGCCCGGGGTCAGGGGCATTCACCCCTCCACTTT.

V is TRBV19 and J is TRBJ2-1, with 8 bases aligning to TRBD2. Germline CDR1 LNHDA, CDR2 SQIVND (reference sequence). CDR3 size: 19 residues. V was clipped by 6 bases and J by 0 bases; unmatched bases: 16. CDR3 nucleotides: TGTGCCAGTAGCACAACAAGCCTACGGACTAGCCGCTCCTACAATGAGCAGTTCTTC. Encoded protein: CASSTTSLRTSRSYNEQFF.

The J gene is TRBJ2-5, the V gene TRBV6-4; D unclear. The germline CDR1 and CDR2 sequences are MRHNA and SNTAGT. V was pared by 5 bases and J by 3 bases, with 10 bases between. There are 13 residues in the CDR3. CDR3 nucleotide sequence: TGTGCCAGCAGTCCTACGCCGGAAGAGACCCAGTACTTC. Its translation is CASSPTPEETQYF.

This clone showed up just once. The genes are TRBV15 and TRBJ1-1; weak D call: TRBD1 (5 bases). V dropped 1 base and J dropped 1 base, with 10 bases sitting between them. Germline V gives CDR1 LNHNV, CDR2 YYDKDF (reference sequence). This CDR3 is built from 15 residues. CDR3 amino acids: CATSRVKGSNTEAFF. CDR3 DNA: TGTGCCACCAGCAGAGTAAAGGGGTCGAACACTGAAGCTTTCTTT.

The V and J genes are TRBV6-5 and TRBJ1-5, with 8 nucleotides matching TRBD1. V dropped 5 bases and J dropped 0; count of bases not matched to a gene: 3. CDR3 length equals 15 residues. The germline V gene has CDR1 MNHEY and CDR2 SVGAGI. CDR3 sequence (DNA): TGTGCCAGCAGTCGACAGGGGAGTAGCAATCAGCCCCAGCATTTT. Encoded protein: CASSRQGSSNQPQHF.

The chain recombines TRBV15 with TRBJ1-2; TRBD1 matches at 9 bases. CDR3 length equals 15 residues. CDR1 and CDR2 (germline): LNHNV, YYDKDF (reference sequence). The J segment lost 3 bases and the V segment lost 6 bases, leaving 8 bases of the junction unmatched. The DNA of the CDR3 is TGTGCCACCAGTATAGAAGACAGGGGGGACTATGGCTACACCTTC. Its translation: CATSIEDRGDYGYTF.

This sequence joins TRBV7-9 and TRBJ1-1, with 9 positions matching TRBD1. V gave up 2 bases and J gave up 8 bases; unmatched junction bases: 3. CDR1 and CDR2 from the germline V gene are SEHNR and FQNEAQ (reference sequence). The CDR3 sequence is 13 residues long. CDR3: CASSLMGQGEAFF. DNA for the CDR3: TGTGCCAGCAGCTTAATGGGACAGGGAGAAGCTTTCTTT.

CDR3 nucleotide sequence: TGTGCCAGCAGCTTACCCGGGACACTGAACACTGAAGCTTTCTTT. This codes for CASSLPGTLNTEAFF. The chain links TRBV11-2 to TRBJ1-1; possibly TRBD1 for D (6 bases). Germline V gene sequence: CDR1 SGHAT, CDR2 FQNNGV. CDR3 length: 15 residues. V was shortened by 2 bases and J by 0 bases, with 10 bases between the two germline ends.

J is TRBJ2-1 and V is TRBV5-1; D ambiguous. Trimming took 0 bases from V and 7 from J, leaving 8 bases between them. The germline CDR1 and CDR2 sequences are SGHRS and YFSETQ. The CDR3 has 13 amino acids. The CDR3 coding sequence is TGCGCCAGCAGCTTGGCGGTAGATAATGAGCAGTTCTTC. This codes for CASSLAVDNEQFF.

V gene TRBV4-1 combines with J gene TRBJ2-7; tentative D call: TRBD1 (5 bases). This CDR3 contains 13 residues. Looked up from germline, CDR1 is MGHRA and CDR2 is YSYEKL. V shed 0 bases and J shed 3 bases, with 6 bases lying between them. CDR3 nucleotide sequence: TGCGCCAGCAGCCAAGAAAGGGGCTACGAGCAGTACTTC. Protein product: CASSQERGYEQYF.

This clone was detected once. V is TRBV19 and J is TRBJ2-1; D perhaps matches TRBD2 (6 bases). This CDR3 is 16 amino acids long. Germline V gives CDR1 LNHDA, CDR2 SQIVND (reference sequence). Trimming removed 3 bases from V and 4 bases from J, with 16 bases in between. The CDR3 region has the DNA TGTGCCAGTAGTATTATGGCGGGAATCTTTTACAATGAGCAGTTCTTC. It translates to CASSIMAGIFYNEQFF.

As DNA, the CDR3 is TGTGCCAGCAGTGATCGGCGGGGGGCCACAGATACGCAGTATTTT. Translated, it gives CASSDRRGATDTQYF. V gene TRBV2 combines with J gene TRBJ2-3; TRBD2 matches 8 bases. There are 15 residues in the CDR3. The V gene end was trimmed by 3 bases and the J gene end by 2 bases; junction bases not matched to a gene: 4. From germline, CDR1 is SNHLY and CDR2 FYNNEI.

The chain is built from TRBV4-2 and TRBJ1-4; 8 bases are a match to TRBD1. This CDR3 is built from 17 residues. Germline CDR1 and CDR2: LGHNA and YNFKEQ. Losses at the gene ends were 0 bases for V and 5 bases for J; bases not matched to a gene: 8. CDR3 sequence reads: CASSQDGTGGNNEKLFF. The CDR3 DNA reads as TGTGCCAGCAGCCAAGATGGAACAGGGGGTAACAATGAAAAACTGTTTTTT.

The rearrangement uses TRBV7-9 and TRBJ1-5; D remains ambiguous. This CDR3 region has 15 residues. Germline loops: CDR1 SEHNR, CDR2 FQNEAQ (reference sequence). V was trimmed by 1 base and J by 1 base, leaving 8 bases between them. CDR3 protein: CASSLDSMSNQPQHF. Here the CDR3 DNA reads TGTGCCAGCAGCTTAGACAGCATGAGCAATCAGCCCCAGCATTTT.

This chain joins TRBV7-2 and TRBJ2-5; TRBD2 might be the D (6 bases). The CDR3 extends over 18 amino acids. Per germline, CDR1 SGHTA and CDR2 FQGNSA. Trimming took 1 base from V and 2 from J, leaving 20 bases between them. The chain's CDR3 is CASSLVGVGRRGQETQYF. Here the CDR3 DNA reads TGTGCCAGCAGCTTAGTTGGGGTTGGAAGGAGGGGTCAAGAGACCCAGTACTTC.

This chain uses TRBV9 with TRBJ2-1; 10 bases are a match to TRBD1. This CDR3 region has 15 residues. Germline-derived CDR1 and CDR2 are SGDLS and YYNGEE. V lost 3 bases and J lost 3; bases outside the gene matches: 3. DNA for the CDR3: TGTGCCAGCAGCGGCCGGGACAGGGGCTACAATGAGCAGTTCTTC. Residues: CASSGRDRGYNEQFF.

The chain employs TRBV27 and TRBJ2-3, with TRBD2 matching over 10 bases. Germline V gives CDR1 MNHEY, CDR2 SMNVEV (reference sequence). The CDR3 has 16 residues. Trimming cost V 1 base and J 3 bases; bases outside gene matches: 4. The CDR3, as DNA: TGTGCCAGCAGTTTATTGAGCGGGGGGGGGACAGATACGCAGTATTTT. It yields the protein CASSLLSGGGTDTQYF.

This clone appeared a few times. The CDR3 region has the DNA TGCGCCAGCAGCCATACTTGGGACAGGAGCTACGAGCAGTACTTC. The encoded protein is CASSHTWDRSYEQYF. The chain employs TRBV4-1 and TRBJ2-7; 8 bases align to TRBD1. Unmatched junction bases numbered 7, after V lost 3 bases and J lost 3 bases. Germline V gives CDR1 MGHRA, CDR2 YSYEKL. The CDR3 contains 15 residues.